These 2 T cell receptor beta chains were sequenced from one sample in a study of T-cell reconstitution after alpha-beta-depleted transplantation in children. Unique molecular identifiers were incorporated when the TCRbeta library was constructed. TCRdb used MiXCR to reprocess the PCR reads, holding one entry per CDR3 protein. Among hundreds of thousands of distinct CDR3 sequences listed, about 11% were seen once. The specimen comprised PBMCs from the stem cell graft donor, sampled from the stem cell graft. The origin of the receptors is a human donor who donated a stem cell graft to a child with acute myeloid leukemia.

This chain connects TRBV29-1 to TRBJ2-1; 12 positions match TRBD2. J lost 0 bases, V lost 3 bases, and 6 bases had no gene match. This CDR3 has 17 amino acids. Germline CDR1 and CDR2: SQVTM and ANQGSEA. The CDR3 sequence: CSVDGLAGGSSYNEQFF. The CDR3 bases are TGCAGCGTTGATGGGCTAGCGGGGGGGAGCTCCTACAATGAGCAGTTCTTC.

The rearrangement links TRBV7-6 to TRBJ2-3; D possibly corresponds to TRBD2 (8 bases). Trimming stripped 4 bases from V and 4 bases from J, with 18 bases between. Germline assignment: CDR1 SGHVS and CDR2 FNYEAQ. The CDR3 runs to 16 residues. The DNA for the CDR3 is TGTGCCAGCAGCTCGACAGGGTTAGCGGGATCAGATACGCAGTATTTT. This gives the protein CASSSTGLAGSDTQYF.